The sample holds many counts of the clone carrying this TCR beta chain. This record comes from a study of naive and memory T cell subsets. V lost 6 bases and J 0 bases, leaving 18 bases between the germline ends. CDR3 length: 16 amino acids. Germline lookup yields CDR1 SGHAT and CDR2 FQNNGV. TCR cDNA received a 3' ligated oligonucleotide that carried a UMI. Amplification of ligated cDNA took four PCR rounds with SP2 and nested alpha and beta constant primers. MiXCR was run by TCRdb on the 5' RACE reads, yielding one entry per CDR3 protein. The sample lists 45,000 to 55,000 distinct CDR3 sequences; about 4.8% were seen once.

The chain recombines TRBV11-2 with TRBJ2-7, with D tentatively TRBD1 (5 bases). This TCR was sampled from a female donor in good health. The CDR3 DNA reads TGTGCCAGCAGGAGGCTAAGGGGCCGAAGCTCCTACGAGCAGTACTTC. It codes for CASRRLRGRSSYEQYF.